This TCR beta chain was captured by sequencing in a study of blood T cell repertoires in COVID-19. V gave up 7 bases and J gave up 3 bases, with 9 bases separating them. CDR3 length: 11 amino acids. Looked up from germline, CDR1 is SQVTM and CDR2 is ANQGSEA. Profiled with immunoSEQ multiplex PCR; TCRdb holds only in-frame clones, not every one. The table records 200,000 to 250,000 clones, around 88% of them present only once. This clone was found once. This chain uses TRBV29-1 with TRBJ2-5, with D possibly matching TRBD2 (6 bases). This TCR derives from a woman younger than 45 with COVID-19, enrolled during active disease. Sequencing was carried out using peripheral blood. CDR3 sequence (DNA): TGCAGCGCCGGGACTGAAGAGACCCAGTACTTC. Protein product: CSAGTEETQYF.